The T cell receptor (beta chain) described here comes from a study of cytomegalovirus exposure and HLA in healthy donors. Whole-study results and caveats: Exclusion as indistinguishable affected some V segments, including TRBV6-2 and TRBV6-3. The authors later found TCR association rates varying by HLA locus, with DRB1 most and HLA-C fewest. Presence/absence analyses assumed roughly uniform sequencing depth across donors, which may not hold. When a later analysis was performed, an Asian-associated ancestry cluster reportedly had fewer N-insertions than the approximately 700-donor mean.

CDR3 length: 14 amino acids. CDR1 SGHVS and CDR2 FQNEAQ come from the germline V gene. As concerns this clone: The target antigen is unknown.

Use of 60 Vbeta and 13 Jbeta primers characterized the PCR. TCRdb's table, derived via immunoSEQ multiplex PCR, lists solely in-frame clones and lacks some. The sample consists of about 170,000 clones, under 80% of them appearing once. Sequenced input: PBMCs. This rearrangement joins TRBV7-8 to TRBJ2-5; 7 nucleotides line up with TRBD1. The J call may be faulty, since TRBJ2-7 better matches the DNA end. This clonotype was sampled from a human donor in good health. CDR3 in amino acids: CASSLRDSSYEQYF. In nucleotides, the CDR3 is TGTGCCAGCAGCCTCCGGGACAGTTCCTACGAGCAGTACTTC.